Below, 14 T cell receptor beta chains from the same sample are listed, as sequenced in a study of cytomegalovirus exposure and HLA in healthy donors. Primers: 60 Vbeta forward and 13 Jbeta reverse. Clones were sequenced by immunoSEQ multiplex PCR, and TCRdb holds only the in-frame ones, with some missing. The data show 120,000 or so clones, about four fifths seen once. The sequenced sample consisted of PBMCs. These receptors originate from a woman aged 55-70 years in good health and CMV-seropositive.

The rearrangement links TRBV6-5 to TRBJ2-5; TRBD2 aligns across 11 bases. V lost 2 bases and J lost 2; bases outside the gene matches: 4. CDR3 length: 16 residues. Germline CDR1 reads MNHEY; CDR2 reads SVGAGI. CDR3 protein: CASSYAGTSGQETQYF. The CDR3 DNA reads TGTGCCAGCAGTTACGCCGGGACTAGCGGACAAGAGACCCAGTACTTC.

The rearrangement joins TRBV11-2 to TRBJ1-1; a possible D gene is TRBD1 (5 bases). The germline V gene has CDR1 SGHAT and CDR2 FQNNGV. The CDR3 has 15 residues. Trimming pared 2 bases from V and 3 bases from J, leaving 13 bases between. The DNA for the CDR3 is TGTGCCAGCAGCTTAATCGGTGGAGGGGACACTGAAGCTTTCTTT. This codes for CASSLIGGGDTEAFF.

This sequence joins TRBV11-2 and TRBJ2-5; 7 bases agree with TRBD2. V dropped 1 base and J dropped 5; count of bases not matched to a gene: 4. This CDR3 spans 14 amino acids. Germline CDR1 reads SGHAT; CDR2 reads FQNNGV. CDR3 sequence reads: CASSLALARETQYF. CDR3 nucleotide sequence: TGTGCCAGCAGCTTAGCACTAGCGCGGGAGACCCAGTACTTC.

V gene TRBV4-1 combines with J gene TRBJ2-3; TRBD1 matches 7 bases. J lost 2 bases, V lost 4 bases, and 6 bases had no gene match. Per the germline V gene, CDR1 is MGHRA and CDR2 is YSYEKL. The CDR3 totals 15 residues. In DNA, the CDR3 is TGCGCCAGCAGCCCGCGGACAGGCCTCACAGATACGCAGTATTTT. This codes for CASSPRTGLTDTQYF.

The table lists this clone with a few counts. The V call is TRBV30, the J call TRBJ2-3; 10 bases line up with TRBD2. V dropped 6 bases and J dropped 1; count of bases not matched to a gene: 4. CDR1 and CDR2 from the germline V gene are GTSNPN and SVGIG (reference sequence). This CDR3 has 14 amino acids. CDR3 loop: CACFGTSGTDTQYF. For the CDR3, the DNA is TGTGCCTGCTTTGGGACTAGCGGCACAGATACGCAGTATTTT.

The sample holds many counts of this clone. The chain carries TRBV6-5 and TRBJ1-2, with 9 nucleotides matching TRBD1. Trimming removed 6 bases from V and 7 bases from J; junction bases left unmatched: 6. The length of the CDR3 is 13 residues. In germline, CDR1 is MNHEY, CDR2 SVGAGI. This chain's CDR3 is CASRADRGFGYTF. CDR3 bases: TGTGCCAGCAGGGCTGACAGGGGGTTTGGCTACACCTTC.

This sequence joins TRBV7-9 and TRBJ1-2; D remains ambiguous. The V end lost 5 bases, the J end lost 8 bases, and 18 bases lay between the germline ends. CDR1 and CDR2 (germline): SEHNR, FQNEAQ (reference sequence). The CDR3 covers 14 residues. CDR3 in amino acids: CASSHSPRPSGYTF. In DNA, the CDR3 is TGTGCCAGCAGCCACAGTCCCCGTCCGAGCGGCTACACCTTC.

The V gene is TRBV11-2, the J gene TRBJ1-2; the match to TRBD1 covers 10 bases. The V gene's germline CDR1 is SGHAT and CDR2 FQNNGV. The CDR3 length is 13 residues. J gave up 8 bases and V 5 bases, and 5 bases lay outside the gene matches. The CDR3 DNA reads TGTGCCAGCAGCGTGACAGGGGGCGAGGGCTACACCTTC. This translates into CASSVTGGEGYTF.

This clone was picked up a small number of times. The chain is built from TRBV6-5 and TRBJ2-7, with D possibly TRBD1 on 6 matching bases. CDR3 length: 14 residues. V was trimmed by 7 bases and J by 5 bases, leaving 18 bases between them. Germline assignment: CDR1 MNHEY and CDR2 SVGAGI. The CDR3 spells CASTAGTSPHEQYF. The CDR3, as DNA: TGTGCCAGCACGGCTGGGACATCTCCACACGAGCAGTACTTC.

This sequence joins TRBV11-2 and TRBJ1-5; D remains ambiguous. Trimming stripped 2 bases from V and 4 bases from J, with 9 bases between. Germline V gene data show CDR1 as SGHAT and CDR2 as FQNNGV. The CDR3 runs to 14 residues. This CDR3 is CASSLFQTNQPQHF. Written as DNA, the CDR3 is TGTGCCAGCAGCTTATTCCAGACAAATCAGCCCCAGCATTTT.

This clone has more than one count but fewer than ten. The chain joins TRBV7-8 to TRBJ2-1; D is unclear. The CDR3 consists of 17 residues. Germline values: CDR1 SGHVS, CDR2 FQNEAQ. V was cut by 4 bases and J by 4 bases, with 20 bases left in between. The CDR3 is CASSSPLTIATYNEQFF. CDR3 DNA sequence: TGTGCCAGCAGCTCCCCCCTAACTATTGCCACTTACAATGAGCAGTTCTTC.

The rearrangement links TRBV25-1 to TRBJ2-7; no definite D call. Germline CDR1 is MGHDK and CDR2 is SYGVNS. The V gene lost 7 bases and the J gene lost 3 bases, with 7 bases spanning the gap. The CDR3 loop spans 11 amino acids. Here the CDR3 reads CASTNGYEQYF. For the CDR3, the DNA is TGTGCCAGCACTAATGGCTACGAGCAGTACTTC.

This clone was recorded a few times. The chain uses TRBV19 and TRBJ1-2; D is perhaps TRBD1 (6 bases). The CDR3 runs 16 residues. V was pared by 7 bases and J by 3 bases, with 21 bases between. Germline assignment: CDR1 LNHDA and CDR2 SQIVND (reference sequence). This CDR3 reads CASTGGAGEYYYGYTF. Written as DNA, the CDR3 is TGTGCCAGTACCGGTGGGGCAGGGGAGTATTACTATGGCTACACCTTC.

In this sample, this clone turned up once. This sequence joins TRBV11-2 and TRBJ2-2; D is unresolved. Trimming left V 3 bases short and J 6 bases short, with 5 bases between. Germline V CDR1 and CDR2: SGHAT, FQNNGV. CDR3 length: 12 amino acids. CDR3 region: CASSFVSGELFF. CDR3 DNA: TGTGCCAGCAGCTTCGTCTCCGGGGAGCTGTTTTTT.